Listed here is a single T cell receptor beta chain. The V end was cut by 3 bases, the J end by 0 bases, with 8 bases between. There are 15 residues in the CDR3. Germline V CDR1 and CDR2: SGHNT, YENEEA. The assay was immunoSEQ multiplex PCR, and TCRdb's table has in-frame clones only and misses some. The sample contains some 80,000 clones, roughly 88% of which appear only once. This sample is part of a study of T cell responses to AZD1222 COVID-19 vaccine. The sample in question was peripheral blood, obtained on day 0 of MenACWY control vaccination. The TCR originated in an adult in good health. The rearrangement uses TRBV11-3 and TRBJ1-4, with D unresolved. CDR3 sequence: CASSFSPATNEKLFF. The CDR3 DNA sequence: TGTGCCAGCAGCTTTAGTCCAGCAACTAATGAAAAACTGTTTTTT.